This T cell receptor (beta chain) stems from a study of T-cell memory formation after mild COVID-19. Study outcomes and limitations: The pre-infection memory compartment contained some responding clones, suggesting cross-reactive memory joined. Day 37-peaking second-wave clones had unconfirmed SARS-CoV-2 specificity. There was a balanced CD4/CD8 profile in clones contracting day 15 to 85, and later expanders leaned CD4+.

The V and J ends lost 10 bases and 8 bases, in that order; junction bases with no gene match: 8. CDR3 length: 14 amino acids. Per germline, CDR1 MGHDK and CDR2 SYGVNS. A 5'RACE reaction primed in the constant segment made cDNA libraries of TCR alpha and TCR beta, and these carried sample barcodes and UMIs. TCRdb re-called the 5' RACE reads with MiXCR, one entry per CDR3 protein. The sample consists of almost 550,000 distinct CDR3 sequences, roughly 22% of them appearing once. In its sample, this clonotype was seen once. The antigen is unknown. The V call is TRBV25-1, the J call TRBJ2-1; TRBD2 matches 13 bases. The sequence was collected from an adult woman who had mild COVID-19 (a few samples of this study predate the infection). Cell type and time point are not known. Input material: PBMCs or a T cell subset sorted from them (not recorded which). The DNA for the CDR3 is TGTGCCACCAGGGGACTAGCGGGGTCCGATGAGCAGTTCTTC. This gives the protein CATRGLAGSDEQFF.